Each of the 25 T cell receptor beta chains below was sequenced from the same sample in a study of human T cells and chemical hapten exposure. The time point here: patch test 2, 6 weeks after DPC sensitization. Documented treatment: therapeutic diphenylcyclopropenone sensitization with weekly scalp DPC. One entry per CDR3 protein, called by TCRdb with MiXCR from the RACE reads. The sample includes 80,000 to 95,000 distinct CDR3 sequences, 9.5% to 13% of them seen just once. This sample comprised whole blood, obtained in connection with sensitization to the hapten diphenylcyclopropenone (DPC). The source is a young man with alopecia areata. Some clones in this sample may be carry-over from other donors' samples.

Ten or more counts support this clonotype. V and J are TRBV12-3 or TRBV12-4 and TRBJ1-2; the D is unclear. Trimming removed 4 bases from V and 7 bases from J, with 16 bases in between. The CDR3 contains 14 residues. In DNA, the CDR3 is TGTGCCAGCAGTTCTTGGAGCCGGAAAGGTGGCTACACCTTC. Translation gives CASSSWSRKGGYTF.

The genes are TRBV5-1 and TRBJ1-5; D is ambiguous. The germline CDR1 and CDR2 sequences are SGHRS and YFSETQ. Trimming cost V 0 bases and J 3 bases, with 10 bases left between them. CDR3 length: 15 residues. The CDR3 reads CASSLEASPNQPQHF. In nucleotides, the CDR3 is TGCGCCAGCAGCTTGGAGGCTAGCCCCAATCAGCCCCAGCATTTT.

Ten or more counts support this clonotype. CDR3 region: CASSQFGGPYEQYF. CDR3 DNA: TGCGCCAGCAGCCAATTCGGAGGTCCCTACGAGCAGTACTTC. The chain recombines TRBV4-3 with TRBJ2-7, with a tentative D call TRBD2 (5 bases). Trimming removed 2 bases at V and 2 bases at J, with 10 bases between. Per the germline V gene, CDR1 is LGHNA and CDR2 is YSLEER. The CDR3 covers 14 residues.

The V and J genes are TRBV12-3 or TRBV12-4 and TRBJ2-1; D not certain. The CDR3 length is 15 residues. The ends were cut back, 5 bases at V and 5 bases at J, with 16 bases in the middle. CDR3: CASSAQTGLNNEQFF. In DNA form, the CDR3 reads TGTGCCAGCAGTGCACAGACGGGCCTAAACAATGAGCAGTTCTTC.

This chain uses TRBV7-9 with TRBJ1-4; 10 nucleotides align to TRBD1. The CDR3 totals 16 residues. V lost 4 bases and J lost 6; bases outside the gene matches: 8. The V gene's germline CDR1 is SEHNR and CDR2 FQNEAQ (reference sequence). CDR3 sequence: CASSSPFGTGDEKLFF. CDR3 nucleotide sequence: TGTGCCAGCAGCTCTCCCTTCGGGACAGGGGATGAAAAACTGTTTTTT.

This clonotype was seen ten or more times. The J gene is TRBJ1-4, the V gene TRBV4-1, with D unclear. CDR1 and CDR2 (germline): MGHRA, YSYEKL. The CDR3 covers 17 residues. With 6 bases removed from V and 3 bases from J, the gap between germline ends came to 20 bases. CDR3 amino acids: CASRDRGRRKANEKLFF. For the CDR3, the DNA is TGCGCCAGCAGGGACCGGGGTCGGCGGAAGGCTAATGAAAAACTGTTTTTT.

This clonotype was detected ten times or more. This chain joins TRBV11-2 and TRBJ2-1; 10 nucleotides match TRBD2. After removal of 2 bases from V and 6 bases from J, the junction contained 19 bases not matched to a gene. CDR1 SGHAT and CDR2 FQNNGV come from the germline V gene. The CDR3 extends over 20 amino acids. CDR3 coding DNA: TGTGCCAGCAGCTTAATCTATTTCGCTAGCGGGAGCCGCGCGAGCAATGAGCAGTTCTTC. Translation: CASSLIYFASGSRASNEQFF.

In its sample, this clonotype was seen many times. This chain uses TRBV29-1 with TRBJ1-2; perhaps TRBD1 as D (5 bases). V shed 3 bases and J shed 7 bases, with 18 bases lying between them. CDR1 is SQVTM and CDR2 is ANQGSEA in the germline V gene. The CDR3 sequence is 14 residues long. CDR3 residues: CSVDPSSGAGGYTF. The CDR3 DNA follows: TGCAGCGTTGATCCTTCTAGTGGGGCCGGTGGCTACACCTTC.

In its sample, this clonotype was seen many times. The V and J genes are TRBV4-1 and TRBJ1-1; the match to TRBD1 covers 7 bases. J was trimmed by 0 bases and V by 4 bases; bases with no gene match: 5. Germline assignment: CDR1 MGHRA and CDR2 YSYEKL. The CDR3 is made up of 15 amino acids. CDR3 in amino acids: CASSPTGSMNTEAFF. For the CDR3, the DNA is TGCGCCAGCAGCCCGACAGGGTCCATGAACACTGAAGCTTTCTTT.

The V gene is TRBV20-1, the J gene TRBJ1-5; unclear D gene. Trimming shortened V by 0 bases and J by 1 base, and 7 bases separated the two germline ends. CDR3 size: 14 residues. Germline-derived CDR1 and CDR2 are DFQATT and SNEGSKA (reference sequence). The CDR3 DNA sequence: TGCAGTGCTAGAGATCTGAGGAGCAATCAGCCCCAGCATTTT. Translation: CSARDLRSNQPQHF.

This clonotype was recorded many times. The J gene is TRBJ2-3, the V gene TRBV4-3; 14 nucleotides line up with TRBD2. CDR1 and CDR2 from the germline V gene are LGHNA and YSLEER. CDR3 size: 19 residues. The V and J ends lost 0 bases and 2 bases, in that order; junction bases with no gene match: 7. The CDR3 DNA is TGCGCCAGCAGCCAAGATTTGGTGACTAGCGGGGGGGACACAGATACGCAGTATTTT. Translating gives CASSQDLVTSGGDTDTQYF.

In its sample, this clonotype was seen a few times. This rearrangement joins TRBV20-1 to TRBJ2-7; 9 bases map to TRBD1. Per germline, CDR1 DFQATT and CDR2 SNEGSKA (reference sequence). V shed 3 bases, J shed 2 bases, and the junction held 5 bases outside the gene matches. This CDR3 has 14 amino acids. The CDR3 coding sequence is TGCAGTGCTAGTACATACAGGGGGCCCTACGAGCAGTACTTC. Translated: CSASTYRGPYEQYF.

This clonotype has a count of ten or more. J is TRBJ1-6 and V is TRBV6-6; D is possibly TRBD1 (6 bases). Trimming removed 2 bases at V and 0 bases at J, with 17 bases between. This CDR3 comprises 19 residues. Per the germline V gene, CDR1 is MNHNY and CDR2 is SVGAGI (reference sequence). CDR3: CASSYLGARSGSYNSPLHF. The CDR3 nucleotides are TGTGCCAGCAGTTACCTGGGGGCGCGGTCCGGCTCCTATAATTCACCCCTCCACTTT.

CDR3 sequence reads: CASSRAGRETQYF. The DNA for the CDR3 is TGTGCCAGCAGCCGTGCTGGACGGGAGACCCAGTACTTC. The chain links TRBV7-2 to TRBJ2-5; D gene uncertain. The CDR3 is 13 residues long. Deletions cut 5 bases from V and 5 bases from J, with 12 bases between. Looked up from germline, CDR1 is SGHTA and CDR2 is FQGNSA.

The rearrangement uses TRBV7-2 and TRBJ1-6; D remains ambiguous. Germline assignment: CDR1 SGHTA and CDR2 FQGNSA. V lost 5 bases and J 6 bases, leaving 11 bases between the germline ends. The CDR3 runs 14 residues. CDR3 region: CASSGVGFNSPLHF. CDR3 DNA: TGTGCCAGCAGCGGAGTCGGTTTTAATTCACCCCTCCACTTT. Full variable domain (rest looked up from reference TRBV7-2 and TRBJ1-6): GAGVSQSPSNKVTEKGKDVELRCDPISGHTALYWYRQSLGQGLEFLIYFQGNSAPDKSGLPSDRFSAERTGGSVSTLTIQRTQQEDSAVYLCASSGVGFNSPLHFGNGTRLTVT.

Comment on this clonotype: A read error may be the cause here, since a much bigger clone is one base away. The rearrangement links TRBV20-1 to TRBJ1-1; D is uncertain. Germline V gene lookup returns CDR1 DFQATT and CDR2 SNEGSKA (reference sequence). With 3 bases removed from V and 0 bases from J, the gap between germline ends came to 8 bases. The CDR3 totals 13 residues. The CDR3 nucleotides are TGCAGTGCTAGGGTGACGGTGAACACTGAAGCTTTCTTT. Translated, it gives CSARVTVNTEAFF.

This clonotype was counted many times. The chain couples TRBV4-3 to TRBJ2-6; TRBD1 matches at 9 bases. The J segment lost 0 bases and the V segment lost 3 bases, leaving 9 bases of the junction unmatched. In germline, CDR1 is LGHNA, CDR2 YSLEER. The CDR3 extends over 19 amino acids. The CDR3 protein is CASSQEKTGGPSGANVLTF. The CDR3 coding sequence is TGCGCCAGCAGCCAGGAAAAGACAGGGGGACCCTCTGGGGCCAACGTCCTGACTTTC.

V and J are TRBV18 and TRBJ2-5; the D is unclear. CDR1 is KGHSH and CDR2 is LQKENI in the germline V gene. Trimming took 1 base from V and 5 from J, leaving 2 bases between them. This CDR3 is built from 11 residues. CDR3 in DNA: TGTGCCAGCTCACCACGCGAGACCCAGTACTTC. Protein: CASSPRETQYF.

A remark on this clonotype: The junction does not match germline at one end; this may be a read error. The V and J genes are TRBV7-9 and TRBJ1-2; weak D call: TRBD1 (6 bases). Germline V gene data show CDR1 as SEHNR and CDR2 as FQNEAQ (reference sequence). This CDR3 comprises 13 residues. The CDR3 sequence: CASSVRTDYDYTF. CDR3 bases: TGTGCCAGCAGCGTGAGGACAGACTATGACTACACCTTC.

This clonotype turned up a few times. The V call is TRBV5-4, the J call TRBJ1-5; D is perhaps TRBD1 (5 bases). The length of the CDR3 is 15 residues. V lost 0 bases and J lost 5, with 12 bases in between. In germline, CDR1 is SGHNT, CDR2 YYREEE (reference sequence). CDR3 amino acids: CASSLDSRVDQPQHF. CDR3 DNA: TGTGCCAGCAGCTTGGATTCCAGGGTTGATCAGCCCCAGCATTTT. Complete variable domain (other parts from reference TRBV5-4 and TRBJ1-5): ETGVTQSPTHLIKTRGQQVTLRCSSQSGHNTVSWYQQALGQGPQFIFQYYREEENGRGNFPPRFSGLQFPNYSSELNVNALELDDSALYLCASSLDSRVDQPQHFGDGTRLSIL.

This clonotype was seen at least ten times. J is TRBJ1-2 and V is TRBV7-6; possibly TRBD1 for D (5 bases). Trimming left V 3 bases short and J 4 bases short, with 21 bases between. CDR3 size: 17 residues. Germline loops: CDR1 SGHVS, CDR2 FNYEAQ. The CDR3 DNA sequence: TGTGCCAGCAGCTTCGACAGAACCCTAGCAGATGGCTATGGCTACACCTTC. Its translation: CASSFDRTLADGYGYTF. Supplemented by reference TRBV7-6 and TRBJ1-2, the full variable domain reads GAGVSQSPRYKVTKRGQDVALRCDPISGHVSLYWYRQALGQGPEFLTYFNYEAQQDKSGLPNDRFSAERPEGSISTLTIQRTEQRDSAMYRCASSFDRTLADGYGYTFGSGTRLTVV.

The chain uses TRBV4-1 and TRBJ1-5, with D unresolved. Trimming removed 0 bases from V and 0 bases from J, with 6 bases in between. CDR3 length: 15 amino acids. Germline CDR1 is MGHRA and CDR2 is YSYEKL. The DNA of the CDR3 is TGCGCCAGCAGCCAAGATGCGATTAGCAATCAGCCCCAGCATTTT. Translation gives CASSQDAISNQPQHF.

The rearrangement uses TRBV7-2 and TRBJ2-7, with D uncertain. V shed 4 bases and J shed 2 bases, with 12 bases lying between them. This CDR3 comprises 14 residues. Germline V gene data show CDR1 as SGHTA and CDR2 as FQGNSA. The CDR3 loop is CASSSYDGPYEQYF. The CDR3 region has the DNA TGTGCCAGCAGCTCGTATGACGGACCCTACGAGCAGTACTTC.

A word on this clonotype: This may arise from a read error, as a much more abundant clone is one base away. The CDR3 spells CASGLGPGYAF. CDR3 coding DNA: TGTGCTAGTGGTTTGGGGCCAGGCTACGCCTTC. The chain combines TRBV12-5 with TRBJ1-2; D is unresolved. The CDR3 sequence is 11 residues long. The germline gives CDR1 LGHNT, CDR2 FRNRAP.

This clonotype came up a few times. A much larger clonotype is one base distant, so this may be a read error. The rearrangement links TRBV7-2 to TRBJ1-5; D is unclear. Trimming took 1 base from V and 4 from J, leaving 5 bases between them. The CDR3 runs to 13 residues. The germline CDR1 and CDR2 sequences are SGHTA and FQGNSA. Here the CDR3 reads CASSLGWNQPQHF. The CDR3 DNA follows: TGTGCCAGCAGCTTAGGATGGAATCAGCCCCAGCATTTT. The whole variable domain, remainder taken from reference TRBV7-2 and TRBJ1-5, is GAGVSQSPSNKVTEKGKDVELRCDPISGHTALYWYRQSLGQGLEFLIYFQGNSAPDKSGLPSDRFSAERTGGSVSTLTIQRTQQEDSAVYLCASSLGWNQPQHFGDGTRLSIL.